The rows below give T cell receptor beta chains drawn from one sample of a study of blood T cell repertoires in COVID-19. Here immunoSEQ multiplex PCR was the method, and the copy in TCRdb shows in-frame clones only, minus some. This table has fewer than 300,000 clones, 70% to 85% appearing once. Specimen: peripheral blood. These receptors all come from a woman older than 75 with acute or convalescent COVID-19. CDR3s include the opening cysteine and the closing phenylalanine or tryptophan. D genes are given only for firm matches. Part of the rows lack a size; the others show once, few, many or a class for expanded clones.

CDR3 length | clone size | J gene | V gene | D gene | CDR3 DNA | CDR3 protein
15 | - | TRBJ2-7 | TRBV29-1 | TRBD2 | TGCAGCGTGGGGGAGGGACTAGCGGGTCTCCACGAGCAGTACTTC | CSVGEGLAGLHEQYF
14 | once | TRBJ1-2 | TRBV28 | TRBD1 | TGTGCCAGCAGCCCCGGGACAGGGAGCTATGGCTACACCTTC | CASSPGTGSYGYTF
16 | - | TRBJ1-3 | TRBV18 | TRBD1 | TGTGCCAGCTCCCAAACAGGGGATCCAACTGGAAACACCATATATTTT | CASSQTGDPTGNTIYF
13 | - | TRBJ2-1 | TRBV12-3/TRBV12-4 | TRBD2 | TGTGCCAGCAGTTTCGCTAGCGGGACCAAGCAGTTCTTC | CASSFASGTKQFF
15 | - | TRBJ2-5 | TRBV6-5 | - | TGTGCCAGCAGGGGAGGTGGGGTAGGGCAAGAGACCCAGTACTTC | CASRGGGVGQETQYF
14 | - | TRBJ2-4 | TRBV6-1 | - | TGTGCCAGCAGTGATGGACACAACGTGAACATTCAGTACTTC | CASSDGHNVNIQYF
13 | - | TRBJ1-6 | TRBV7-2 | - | TGTGCCAGCAGCTTAACTCCCTTCCCCCCCCTCCACTTT | CASSLTPFPPLHF
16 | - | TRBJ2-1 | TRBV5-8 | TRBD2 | TGTGCCAGCAGCCCCAGAACTAGCGGGGGGGCGAATGAGCAGTTCTTC | CASSPRTSGGANEQFF
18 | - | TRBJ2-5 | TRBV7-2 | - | TGTGCCAGCAGCTTAGGCCAGACTTCGAGCTGGCAGGGAGAGACCCAGTACTTC | CASSLGQTSSWQGETQYF
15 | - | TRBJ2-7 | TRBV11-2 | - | TGTGCCAGCAGCTTAGCAGGGGTAAGAGATTACGAGCAGTACTTC | CASSLAGVRDYEQYF
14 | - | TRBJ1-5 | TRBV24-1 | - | TGTGCCACCAGTGAAGCGGGGACGAAAGAGCCCCAGCATTTT | CATSEAGTKEPQHF
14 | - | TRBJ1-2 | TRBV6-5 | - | TGTGCCAGCAGACGGGACACCACTAACTATGGCTACACCTTC | CASRRDTTNYGYTF
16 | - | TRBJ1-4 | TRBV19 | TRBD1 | TGTGCCAGTAGTACACATAGTGACCGGGACAGAGAAAAACTGTTTTTT | CASSTHSDRDREKLFF
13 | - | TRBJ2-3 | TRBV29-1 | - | TGCAGCGTTGAAGCCCCGGGGGTAGATACGCAGTATTTT | CSVEAPGVDTQYF
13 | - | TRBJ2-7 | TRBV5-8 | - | TGTGCCAGCAGCTTGCAGGGAGGCCACGAGCAGTACTTC | CASSLQGGHEQYF
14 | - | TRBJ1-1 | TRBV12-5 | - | TGTGCTAGTGGTTCCGACACAGGGAGAACTGAAGCTTTCTTT | CASGSDTGRTEAFF
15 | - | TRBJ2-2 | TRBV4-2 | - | TGTGCCAGCAGCCAAGCCGGGTCGAACACCGGGGAGCTGTTTTTT | CASSQAGSNTGELFF
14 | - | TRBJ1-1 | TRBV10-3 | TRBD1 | TGTGCCATCAGGGACAGGGAAGTGAACACTGAAGCTTTCTTT | CAIRDREVNTEAFF
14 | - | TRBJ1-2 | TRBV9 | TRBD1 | TGTGCCAGCAGCGGCGGAACAGGGGCTTATGGCTACACCTTC | CASSGGTGAYGYTF
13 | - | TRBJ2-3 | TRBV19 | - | TGTGCCAGTAGTATTACAGGGACAGATACGCAGTATTTT | CASSITGTDTQYF
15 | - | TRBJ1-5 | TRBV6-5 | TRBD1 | TGTGCCAGCAGGCCCGGGACAGGGGGTGTTCAGCCCCAGCATTTT | CASRPGTGGVQPQHF
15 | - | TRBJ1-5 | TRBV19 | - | TGTGCCAGTACTCCAATGTTTGAGGGCAATCAGCCCCAGCATTTT | CASTPMFEGNQPQHF
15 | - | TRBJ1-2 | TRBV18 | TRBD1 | TGTGCCAGCTCACTCACCAGGGGGCTTGGCTATGGCTACACCTTC | CASSLTRGLGYGYTF
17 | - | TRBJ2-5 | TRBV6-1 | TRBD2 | TGTGCCAGCAGTGAAGCGCGGCTAGCGGGAGGCCAAGAGACCCAGTACTTC | CASSEARLAGGQETQYF
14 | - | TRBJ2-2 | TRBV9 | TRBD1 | TGTGCCAGCAGCGCGCGACAGGGAGTCGGGGAGCTGTTTTTT | CASSARQGVGELFF
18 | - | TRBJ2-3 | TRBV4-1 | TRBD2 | TGCGCCAGCAGCCACCGCCGGACTAGCGGGGGGAACACAGATACGCAGTATTTT | CASSHRRTSGGNTDTQYF
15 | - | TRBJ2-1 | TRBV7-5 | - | TGTGTCAGAAGCGTAGGACTAGCGGGAGTCGATGAGCAGTTCTTC | CVRSVGLAGVDEQFF
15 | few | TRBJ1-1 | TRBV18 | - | TGTGCCAGCTCACCACTGGGGCAGGGGAACACTGAAGCTTTCTTT | CASSPLGQGNTEAFF
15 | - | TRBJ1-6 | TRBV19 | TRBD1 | TGTGCCAGTAGTACCACAGGGGTTGGGAATTCACCCCTCCACTTT | CASSTTGVGNSPLHF
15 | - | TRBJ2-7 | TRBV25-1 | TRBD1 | TGTGCCAGCAGTGGGGTTAACAGGGGCCCCCCGGAGCAGTACTTC | CASSGVNRGPPEQYF
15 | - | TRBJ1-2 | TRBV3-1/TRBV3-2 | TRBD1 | TGTGCCAGCAGCCGCGGACAGGGTTTTAACTATGGCTACACCTTC | CASSRGQGFNYGYTF
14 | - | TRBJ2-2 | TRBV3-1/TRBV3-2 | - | TGTGCCAGCAGCCGCAAGGGGATCACCGGGGAGCTGTTTTTT | CASSRKGITGELFF
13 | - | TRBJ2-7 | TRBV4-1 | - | TGCGCCAGCAGCCAAATGAGAACCTACGAGCAGTACTTC | CASSQMRTYEQYF
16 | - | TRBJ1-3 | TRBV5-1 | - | TGCGCCAGCAGCTTGGGACAGGTTGGGTCTGGAAACACCATATATTTT | CASSLGQVGSGNTIYF
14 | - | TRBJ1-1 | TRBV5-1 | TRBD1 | TGCGCCAGCAGCACGACAGGGATGGGAACTGAAGCTTTCTTT | CASSTTGMGTEAFF
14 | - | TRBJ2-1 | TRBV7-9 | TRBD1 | TGTGCCAGCAGCTGGCGGACAGGGAGTGTGGAGCAGTTCTTC | CASSWRTGSVEQFF
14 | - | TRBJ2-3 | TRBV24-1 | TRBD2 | TGTGCCACCAGTGACCCAGGGAGGGCAGATACGCAGTATTTT | CATSDPGRADTQYF
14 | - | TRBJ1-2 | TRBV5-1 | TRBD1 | TGCGCCAGCAGCGCAAACAGGGGTTCCTATGGCTACACCTTC | CASSANRGSYGYTF
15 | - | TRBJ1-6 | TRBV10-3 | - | TGTGCCATCAGGGGTTCAGGGATTGAAAATTCACCCCTCCACTTT | CAIRGSGIENSPLHF
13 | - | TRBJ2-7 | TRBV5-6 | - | TGTGCCAGCAGCTTGGTGCAGGGTGGGGAGCAGTACTTC | CASSLVQGGEQYF
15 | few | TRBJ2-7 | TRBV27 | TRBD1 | TGTGCCAGCAGTCGCGCCGGGACAGGAACCTACGAGCAGTACTTC | CASSRAGTGTYEQYF
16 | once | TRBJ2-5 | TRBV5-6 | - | TGTGCCAGCAGCTTGGCCGGGGGAGGTCTAGGCGCGACCCAGTACTTC | CASSLAGGGLGATQYF
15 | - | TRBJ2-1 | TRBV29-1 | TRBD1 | TGCAGCGGCGCCACCTGGGACAGGGGGGACAATGAGCAGTTCTTC | CSGATWDRGDNEQFF
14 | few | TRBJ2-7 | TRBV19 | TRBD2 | TGTGCCAGTAGAACAGCGGGAGGGCCCTACGAGCAGTACTTC | CASRTAGGPYEQYF
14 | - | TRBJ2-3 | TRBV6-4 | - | TGTGCCAGCAGTGATAACGACAACACAGATACGCAGTATTTT | CASSDNDNTDTQYF